This T cell receptor beta chain was obtained from a study of blood T cell repertoires in COVID-19. Looking at the study overall: Researchers got acute and convalescent COVID-19 samples from the United States, Italy and Spain. T cells, B-cell-depleted T cells, or PBMCs supplied cDNA or gDNA.

As handled by the study authors: Researchers report that nucleated cell counts were estimated from reference gene primer amplification. Clones were sequenced by immunoSEQ multiplex PCR, and TCRdb holds only the in-frame ones, with some missing. V and J calls and clone size are copied from that table; D and trimming were computed from the DNA. The sample records 90,000 to 130,000 clones, 72% being singletons. This CDR3 contains 15 residues. CDR1 is SGHKS and CDR2 is YYEKEE in the germline V gene (reference sequence). V was clipped by 0 bases and J by 4 bases, with 13 bases between them. The V gene is TRBV5-5, the J gene TRBJ1-2; D might be TRBD1 (5 bases). The receptor comes from a woman aged 55-70 years with acute or convalescent COVID-19. Material for sequencing was peripheral blood. The CDR3 DNA sequence: TGTGCCAGCAGCTTGGTAGTAGCCGGGGGCTATGGCTACACCTTC. Translation: CASSLVVAGGYGYTF.